The 29 T cell receptor beta chains in this list originate from one sample, sequenced in a study of immune characterization of retroperitoneal liposarcoma (dated by TCRdb to the late 2010s). Receptor amplification or capture employed PCR. Data came from a NextSeq 500. TCRdb cleaned the public reads at Q25 with fastp, built clones with MiXCR and kept in-frame beta chains. A single entry per CDR3 protein holds the most common genes and DNA from its merged rows. For this sample the table gives around 11,000 distinct CDR3 sequences, of which 45% to 50% were detected only once. The top ten constitute 8.5% to 12% of the sample. Sequencing was performed on tumor tissue. These receptors came from a female donor with retroperitoneal liposarcoma.

V gene TRBV6-1 combines with J gene TRBJ2-1; no definite D call. The J call may be in error: the DNA end matches TRBJ2-7 better. This CDR3 has 12 residues. In germline, CDR1 is MNHNS, CDR2 SASEGT. The CDR3 reads CASSELGNEQYF. The CDR3 DNA reads TGTGCCAGCAGTGAGTTGGGGAATGAGCAGTACTTC.

V usage is TRBV6-1 and J usage is TRBJ2-2, with unresolved D. The germline CDR1 and CDR2 sequences are MNHNS and SASEGT. V was clipped by 6 bases and J by 4 bases, with 6 bases between them. This CDR3 is built from 12 residues. CDR3 loop: CASSPFTGELFF. The CDR3 region has the DNA TGTGCCAGCAGCCCCTTCACCGGGGAGCTGTTTTTT.

The V call is TRBV27, the J call TRBJ2-3, with D maybe TRBD2 (6 bases). The CDR3 length is 14 residues. Trimming stripped 2 bases from V and 6 bases from J, with 12 bases between. Per the germline V gene, CDR1 is MNHEY and CDR2 is SMNVEV (reference sequence). Here the CDR3 reads CASSLRGFDDTQYF. In nucleotides, the CDR3 is TGTGCCAGCAGTTTACGGGGGTTTGATGATACGCAGTATTTT.

The chain carries TRBV12-3 or TRBV12-4 and TRBJ2-3; 8 nucleotides agree with TRBD2. CDR3 size: 16 residues. V was pared by 2 bases and J by 3 bases, with 7 bases of the junction left unmatched. For the CDR3, the DNA is TGTGCCAGCAGTTTACGGGGGGGGACATTGACAGATACGCAGTATTTT. It is translated as CASSLRGGTLTDTQYF.

This clonotype was recorded a few times. The chain combines TRBV27 with TRBJ2-1; 12 bases agree with TRBD2. The CDR3 totals 17 residues. Trimming removed 7 bases from V and 10 bases from J; junction bases left unmatched: 17. CDR1 is MNHEY and CDR2 is SMNVEV in the germline V gene (reference sequence). The CDR3 reads CASTQTGLAGKSYEQFF. CDR3 sequence (DNA): TGTGCCAGCACCCAAACTGGACTAGCGGGGAAAAGTTACGAGCAGTTCTTC.

The genes are TRBV6-1 and TRBJ1-1; possibly TRBD1 for D (6 bases). Germline CDR1 is MNHNS and CDR2 is SASEGT. The CDR3 length is 15 residues. With 5 bases removed from V and 0 bases from J, the gap between germline ends came to 13 bases. The CDR3 DNA reads TGTGCCAGCAGTTACGGGGGACACTTGAACACTGAAGCTTTCTTT. This translates into CASSYGGHLNTEAFF.

The chain carries TRBV6-1 and TRBJ2-3; D may be TRBD1 (6 bases). The J call may be incorrect, as the DNA end agrees better with TRBJ2-1. The CDR3 loop spans 16 amino acids. Germline V gene sequence: CDR1 MNHNS, CDR2 SASEGT. The CDR3 region has the DNA TGTGCCAGCAACCGACAGGTCTACAGCTCCTACAATGAGCAGTTCTTC. Its translation is CASNRQVYSSYNEQFF.

The chain employs TRBV12-3 or TRBV12-4 and TRBJ2-5; 9 positions agree with TRBD2. The CDR3 is 17 residues long. Trimming cost V 1 base and J 11 bases; bases outside gene matches: 17. The CDR3 coding sequence is TGTGCCAGCAGTTTAGTAGTTAGCGGGGGTGCGTACAATGAGCAGTACTTC. This codes for CASSLVVSGGAYNEQYF.

This chain links TRBV6-1 with TRBJ2-7; TRBD1 agrees at 9 bases. The CDR3 runs 15 residues. With 3 bases clipped from V and 0 bases from J, the junction kept 3 bases outside the gene matches. The germline V gene encodes CDR1 MNHNS and CDR2 SASEGT. The CDR3 sequence is CASSDRGQGSYEQYF. In DNA, the CDR3 is TGTGCCAGCAGTGACCGGGGACAGGGCTCCTACGAGCAGTACTTC.

By share of the sample, this clonotype is medium-sized. The V call is TRBV7-2, the J call TRBJ1-1, with 8 bases fitting TRBD1. Germline assignment: CDR1 SGHTA and CDR2 FQGNSA. This CDR3 is 16 amino acids long. After removal of 5 bases from V and 6 bases from J, the junction contained 14 bases not matched to a gene. Here the CDR3 reads CASSPGPLDRGAEAFF. CDR3 sequence (DNA): TGTGCCAGCAGCCCCGGACCGTTAGACAGGGGAGCTGAAGCTTTCTTT.

As concerns this clonotype: The CDR3 carries no conserved terminal phenylalanine or tryptophan, so it likely arises from a read error. CDR3 loop: CASSYQAGGGRTQFL. CDR3 nucleotides: TGTGCCAGCAGTTACCAGGCCGGGGGGGGGAGGACCCAGTTCTTG. The chain recombines TRBV6-5 with TRBJ2-7, with TRBD2 identical over 8 bases. The J call may be mistaken, given a closer DNA end match to TRBJ2-1. Germline V gene sequence: CDR1 MNHEY, CDR2 SVGAGI. The CDR3 is made up of 15 amino acids.

V gene TRBV7-2 combines with J gene TRBJ1-2; D unresolved. The CDR3 loop spans 11 amino acids. Germline V gene data show CDR1 as SGHTA and CDR2 as FQGNSA. V lost 11 bases and J lost 3, with 10 bases in between. The CDR3 here is CARGGDYGYTF. The CDR3 region has the DNA TGTGCCCGCGGCGGGGACTATGGCTACACCTTC.

Relative to its sample, this clonotype is medium-sized. This rearrangement joins TRBV6-1 to TRBJ2-1; 11 bases are a match to TRBD1. The germline gives CDR1 MNHNS, CDR2 SASEGT. With V trimmed by 3 bases and J by 5 bases, 3 bases remained unmatched. The CDR3 is made up of 15 amino acids. The CDR3 DNA reads TGTGCCAGCAGTGATGGGACAGGGGGTCACAATGAGCAGTTCTTC. It translates to CASSDGTGGHNEQFF.

This chain uses TRBV10-1 with TRBJ2-4; a weak D match, TRBD2 (6 bases). V lost 8 bases and J lost 2, with 16 bases in between. The germline CDR1 and CDR2 sequences are WNHNN and SYGVQD (reference sequence). The CDR3 contains 15 residues. In DNA, the CDR3 is TGCGCCAGCCCCGTTGATGGGAGGACCAAAAACATTCAGTACTTC. As protein: CASPVDGRTKNIQYF.

The J gene is TRBJ2-3, the V gene TRBV6-5, with a possible D match to TRBD2 (6 bases). The CDR3 sequence is 14 residues long. Trimming removed 0 bases from V and 6 bases from J, with 10 bases in between. Germline assignment: CDR1 MNHEY and CDR2 SVGAGI. The CDR3 loop is CASSYSGGGDTQYF. CDR3 nucleotides: TGTGCCAGCAGTTACTCGGGAGGTGGGGATACGCAGTATTTT.

This clonotype has a single count. V and J are TRBV6-1 and TRBJ2-1, with TRBD1 as a possible D gene (6 bases). Germline V gene lookup returns CDR1 MNHNS and CDR2 SASEGT. CDR3 length: 12 amino acids. Trimming took off 11 bases at V and 10 bases at J, with 18 bases between the two ends. The CDR3 reads CAPSERGTEQFF. The CDR3 nucleotides are TGTGCCCCCAGTGAAAGGGGGACAGAGCAGTTCTTC.

The V gene is TRBV6-2 or TRBV6-3, the J gene TRBJ1-5, with D possibly matching TRBD1 (5 bases). V lost 4 bases, J lost 3 bases, and 19 bases lay in between. Germline V gene data show CDR1 as MNHEY and CDR2 as SVGEGT. The CDR3 is made up of 17 amino acids. CDR3 region: CASSSQGYGSHNQPQHF. CDR3 sequence (DNA): TGTGCCAGCAGTTCGCAGGGTTATGGTTCCCACAATCAGCCCCAGCATTTT.

This clonotype is categorized as medium-sized (0.01 to 0.1%). This chain uses TRBV6-1 with TRBJ2-5; D remains ambiguous. There are 14 residues in the CDR3. The germline V gene has CDR1 MNHNS and CDR2 SASEGT. Trimming removed 3 bases at V and 4 bases at J, with 12 bases between. CDR3 bases: TGTGCCAGCAGTGATTACGGCATGGGAGAGACCCAGTACTTC. Its translation is CASSDYGMGETQYF.

The chain combines TRBV10-1 with TRBJ2-5, with 9 bases aligning to TRBD2. V was clipped by 8 bases and J by 11 bases; unmatched bases: 12. The CDR3 sequence is 13 residues long. In germline, CDR1 is WNHNN, CDR2 SYGVQD (reference sequence). CDR3 in DNA: TGCGCCAGCCGGCGGGGGGGAATGTGCGCGCAGTACTTC. It encodes CASRRGGMCAQYF.

This clonotype is judged large. The genes are TRBV7-2 and TRBJ2-1; 8 nucleotides align to TRBD2. Germline CDR1 is SGHTA and CDR2 is FQGNSA. The CDR3 has 14 amino acids. Trimming cost V 4 bases and J 3 bases; bases outside gene matches: 2. The CDR3 bases are TGTGCCAGCAGCTCGCGGGGGGTCTACAATGAGCAGTTCTTC. Its protein product is CASSSRGVYNEQFF. Drawing the rest from reference TRBV7-2 and TRBJ2-1, the complete variable domain is GAGVSQSPSNKVTEKGKDVELRCDPISGHTALYWYRQSLGQGLEFLIYFQGNSAPDKSGLPSDRFSAERTGGSVSTLTIQRTQQEDSAVYLCASSSRGVYNEQFFGPGTRLTVL.

This clonotype appeared a few times. The chain is built from TRBV27 and TRBJ2-5; 8 bases match TRBD1. The DNA end favors TRBJ2-7, so the J call may be wrong. Germline-derived CDR1 and CDR2 are MNHEY and SMNVEV (reference sequence). This CDR3 contains 12 residues. The CDR3 DNA reads TGTGCCAGCAGCGGACAGGGCAGCGAGCAGTACTTC. Translation: CASSGQGSEQYF.

The CDR3 region has the DNA TGTGCCAGCAGTTACTCAGGCGGGAGGGCCTCTGAGCAGTTCTTC. This codes for CASSYSGGRASEQFF. The chain employs TRBV6-8 and TRBJ2-1; 9 bases are shared with TRBD2. V trimming: 0 bases; J trimming: 9 bases; junction bases outside the gene matches: 6. Germline values: CDR1 MNHGY, CDR2 SAAAGT. The CDR3 loop spans 15 amino acids.

This clonotype was observed once. The rearrangement links TRBV5-6 to TRBJ2-5; TRBD2 matches at 10 bases. The J call is uncertain, as TRBJ2-7 better fits the DNA end. Germline-derived CDR1 and CDR2 are SGHDT and YYEEEE. The CDR3 covers 17 residues. The CDR3 DNA follows: TGTGCCAGCAGCTTGGGGACTAGCGGCCTAGGGGGGGTCGAGCAGTACTTC. Translating it yields CASSLGTSGLGGVEQYF.

The rearrangement uses TRBV27 and TRBJ1-6; D gene uncertain. CDR1 and CDR2 (germline): MNHEY, SMNVEV (reference sequence). This CDR3 comprises 15 residues. The V end lost 5 bases, the J end lost 7 bases, and 15 bases lay between the germline ends. The CDR3 DNA reads TGTGCCAGCAGTCCTGGCGTCGTGGGGAATTCACCCCTCCACTTT. Its protein is CASSPGVVGNSPLHF.

This chain uses TRBV12-3 or TRBV12-4 with TRBJ2-3; D call uncertain. V was clipped by 5 bases and J by 5 bases, with 14 bases between them. This CDR3 is built from 14 residues. This CDR3 is CASSLLSELDTQYF. DNA of the CDR3: TGTGCCAGCAGTCTCTTAAGTGAGTTAGATACGCAGTATTTT.

This clonotype was seen more than once but under ten times. J is TRBJ2-1 and V is TRBV6-1; the D is unclear. The germline gives CDR1 MNHNS, CDR2 SASEGT. Between the trimmed V and J ends, which lost 6 bases and 6 bases, there was a span of 18 bases. The CDR3 is 15 residues long. The CDR3: CASSLNDGLGNEQFF. CDR3 DNA: TGTGCCAGCAGCCTGAACGATGGGTTGGGCAATGAGCAGTTCTTC.

In this sample, this clonotype is medium-sized. The chain links TRBV7-2 to TRBJ2-1; 10 bases line up with TRBD2. J lost 13 bases, V lost 4 bases, and 10 bases had no gene match. Germline-derived CDR1 and CDR2 are SGHTA and FQGNSA. CDR3 size: 14 residues. In DNA, the CDR3 is TGTGCCAGCAGCTCTAGCGGGAGCAGAGAGACCCAGTTCTTC. Translation gives CASSSSGSRETQFF.

The chain carries TRBV24-1 and TRBJ2-5; 12 nucleotides align to TRBD2. The end of the DNA fits TRBJ2-1 better, so the J call may be wrong. Germline V gives CDR1 KGHDR, CDR2 SFDVKD. The CDR3 covers 17 residues. The CDR3 DNA sequence: TGTGCCACCAGTGATCCCCCTAGCGGGAGGGGGTACAATGAGCAGTTCTTC. It yields the protein CATSDPPSGRGYNEQFF.

The CDR3 bases are TGTGCCAGCAGTGAAGCGGGAGGGGGCTCCTACAATGAGCAGTTCTTC. It specifies CASSEAGGGSYNEQFF. The V call is TRBV6-1, the J call TRBJ2-1, with a possible D match to TRBD2 (7 bases). V lost 0 bases and J 0 bases, leaving 9 bases between the germline ends. CDR3 length: 16 amino acids. Germline V lookup: CDR1 MNHNS, CDR2 SASEGT.